These 7 T cell receptor beta chains share one sample of origin, sequenced in a study of blood T cell repertoires in COVID-19. Here immunoSEQ multiplex PCR was the method, and the copy in TCRdb shows in-frame clones only, minus some. Among fewer than 250,000 clones, 85% to 90% were seen once, and the ten largest hold approximately 0.75%. Material: peripheral blood. These receptors originate from a woman between 70 and 85 years old with acute or convalescent COVID-19.

The chain has TRBV12-3 or TRBV12-4 and TRBJ1-1, with D possibly matching TRBD1 (6 bases). This CDR3 has 13 residues. Trimming took off 4 bases at V and 2 bases at J, with 8 bases between the two ends. The CDR3 DNA reads TGTGCCAGCAGTTCACAGGGAAACACTGAAGCTTTCTTT. Residues: CASSSQGNTEAFF.

The gene calls are TRBV2 and TRBJ1-2, with D possibly matching TRBD1 (6 bases). Germline CDR1 and CDR2: SNHLY and FYNNEI. CDR3 length equals 13 residues. V was cut by 3 bases and J by 5 bases, with 10 bases left in between. The CDR3 region is CASSDSQGYGYTF. CDR3 nucleotide sequence: TGTGCCAGCAGTGATTCACAGGGTTATGGCTACACCTTC. Looking up the rest from reference TRBV2 and TRBJ1-2 gives the full variable domain: EPEVTQTPSHQVTQMGQEVILRCVPISNHLYFYWYRQILGQKVEFLVSFYNNEISEKSEIFDDQFSVERPDGSNFTLKIRSTKLEDSAMYFCASSDSQGYGYTFGSGTRLTVV.

The V call is TRBV25-1, the J call TRBJ2-1; 12 bases fit TRBD2. Per germline, CDR1 MGHDK and CDR2 SYGVNS. V lost 1 base to trimming and J lost 13 bases; unmatched junction nucleotides: 8. CDR3 size: 15 residues. The CDR3 sequence: CASSESSGGALCQFF. The CDR3 nucleotides read TGTGCCAGCAGTGAATCTAGCGGGGGGGCCTTGTGTCAGTTCTTC.

J is TRBJ1-1 and V is TRBV11-3; maybe TRBD1 (6 bases). The CDR3 runs to 12 residues. V lost 5 bases, J lost 8 bases, and 12 bases lay in between. Germline V lookup: CDR1 SGHNT, CDR2 YENEEA. CDR3 sequence: CASSIGQLEAFF. CDR3 in DNA: TGTGCCAGCAGCATCGGACAGCTCGAAGCTTTCTTT.

The rearrangement links TRBV6-5 to TRBJ1-1; possibly TRBD1 for D (5 bases). This CDR3 is 14 amino acids long. V was pared by 7 bases and J by 4 bases, with 16 bases between. Germline lookup yields CDR1 MNHEY and CDR2 SVGAGI. CDR3: CASTLSGGSTEAFF. CDR3 nucleotides: TGTGCCAGCACCCTCTCCGGGGGGAGCACTGAAGCTTTCTTT.

The CDR3 region is CATSDPRADSGETQYF. The DNA for the CDR3 is TGTGCCACCAGTGATCCCCGGGCGGATTCGGGGGAGACCCAGTACTTC. The chain couples TRBV24-1 to TRBJ2-5, with D perhaps TRBD2 (5 bases). From germline, CDR1 is KGHDR and CDR2 SFDVKD. The germline V and J ends were trimmed by 3 bases and 5 bases, with 18 bases remaining between them. The CDR3 totals 16 residues.

The rearrangement uses TRBV9 and TRBJ1-5, with 8 bases aligning to TRBD1. Unmatched junction bases numbered 7, after V lost 4 bases and J lost 4 bases. This CDR3 contains 15 residues. Germline V CDR1 and CDR2: SGDLS, YYNGEE. As DNA, the CDR3 is TGTGCCAGCAGCAAGACAGGGGTCACAAATCAGCCCCAGCATTTT. Protein sequence: CASSKTGVTNQPQHF.